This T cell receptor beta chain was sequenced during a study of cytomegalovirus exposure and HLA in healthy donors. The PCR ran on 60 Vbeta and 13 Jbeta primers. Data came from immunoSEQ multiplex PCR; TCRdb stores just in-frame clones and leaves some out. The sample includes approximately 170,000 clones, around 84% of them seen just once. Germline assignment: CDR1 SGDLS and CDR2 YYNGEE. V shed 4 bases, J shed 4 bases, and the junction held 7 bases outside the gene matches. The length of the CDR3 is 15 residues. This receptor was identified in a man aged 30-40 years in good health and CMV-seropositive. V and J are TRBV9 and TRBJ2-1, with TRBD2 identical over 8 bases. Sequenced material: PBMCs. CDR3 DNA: TGTGCCAGCAGCCTCAGCGGGAGTGGGTACAATGAGCAGTTCTTC. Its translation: CASSLSGSGYNEQFF.